The present TCR beta chain was sequenced within a study of response to subunit inactivated influenza vaccine (dated by TCRdb to 2017 to 2018). With respect to the entire study: Deep quantitative T cell receptor repertoire profiling was used in the study to track responses to a trivalent subunit inactivated influenza vaccine. On the study overall, not on this receptor specifically: It was suggested by the authors that each seasonal influenza vaccination may recruit only a limited number of new T cells.

The method was RT-PCR. The listed sequencing device is Illumina HiSeq 2500. Clones were called with MiXCR by TCRdb after fastp trimmed the public reads at Q25, and only in-frame beta chains were retained. Rows are combined by CDR3 protein, so each entry shows the most common genes and DNA. The sample contains about 540,000 distinct CDR3 sequences, less than 25% of them found a single time. Of the sample, 2.5% to 3% falls within the top ten clones. Details on this clonotype: Its antigen specificity is not known. Base-call qualities are not available, and no considerably larger clone is one nucleotide away.

Reading from cysteine to phenylalanine, the CDR3 counts 17 amino acids. The DNA shown is the 51-base CDR3, in frame from base 1. Trimmed from V: 5 bases; trimmed from J: 11 bases; junction bases lacking a gene match: 13. As encoded in the germline V gene, CDR1 is SGHTA while CDR2 is FQGNSA. The data were also submitted as part of a second study, on T cells expressing NK-cell markers. As that second study puts it: 5'RACE template switching, by which a universal primer site and unique molecular identifiers were added, was used to make TCR beta cDNA libraries. TCR beta-chain repertoires were profiled in sorted CD3+CD56+NKG2C+, CD3+CD56+NKG2C- and CD3+CD56-NKG2C+ T-cell subsets from several donors. Of the eight sequenced donors, seven were found to be HCMV-seropositive and one was found to be HCMV-seronegative. To restrict sorting to alphabetaTCR-expressing T cells, an anti-gammadeltaTCR antibody was added in several experiments. In more than 5 donors, the dominant CD3+CD56+NKG2C+ clonotypes were found to rank among the top 10 CD8+ clonotypes and to make up roughly 1.0-8% of CD8+ T cells. Those dominant clonotypes were again the most abundant among CD3+CD56-NKG2C+ cells in a few donors, at roughly 25-60.1%. Whether the expanded NKG2C-expressing T cell clones were specific for HCMV antigens remained unclear. All eight donors whose samples were sequenced were randomly selected healthy volunteers, three of them men and five women. To determine HCMV serostatus, a commercial ELISA kit was used to detect HCMV-specific IgG in serum. Peripheral blood mononuclear cells were isolated from blood by Ficoll density gradient centrifugation. CD4+ and CD8+ T cells were isolated from PBMC by magnetic immunoseparation with Miltenyi isolation kits. Priming for cDNA synthesis came from the TCR beta constant segment, and two successive PCR amplification steps followed. Libraries were sequenced as 2 x 150 bp reads on Illumina HiSeq 2000/2500, MiSeq or NextSeq. MIGEC was used to demultiplex reads and group the reads by UMI, and MiTCR was used to assemble and quantify clonotypes. To remove erroneous sequences, TCR cDNA sequences were retained only when supported by two or more reads. The tcR package was used for downstream repertoire analysis, with clonotypes matched between fractions based on CDR3 nucleotide sequence plus V segment. Antigen specificity was annotated against VDJdb with VDJmatch, allowing one amino acid substitution in CDR3.

The source of this sequence is a man aged 50-60 years who received an inactivated influenza vaccine. Donor details come from another sample of the same person, matched by shared clones. This receptor chain uses TRBV7-2 and TRBJ2-3, and 16 junctional nucleotides match TRBD2. The sequences come from CD4+ T cells sorted from PBMCs, collected 12 days after vaccination. The nucleotides read TGTGCCAGCAGCCCACTGGGACTAGCGGGAGGGGGTTTGGGGCAGTATTTT. It is translated as CASSPLGLAGGGLGQYF.